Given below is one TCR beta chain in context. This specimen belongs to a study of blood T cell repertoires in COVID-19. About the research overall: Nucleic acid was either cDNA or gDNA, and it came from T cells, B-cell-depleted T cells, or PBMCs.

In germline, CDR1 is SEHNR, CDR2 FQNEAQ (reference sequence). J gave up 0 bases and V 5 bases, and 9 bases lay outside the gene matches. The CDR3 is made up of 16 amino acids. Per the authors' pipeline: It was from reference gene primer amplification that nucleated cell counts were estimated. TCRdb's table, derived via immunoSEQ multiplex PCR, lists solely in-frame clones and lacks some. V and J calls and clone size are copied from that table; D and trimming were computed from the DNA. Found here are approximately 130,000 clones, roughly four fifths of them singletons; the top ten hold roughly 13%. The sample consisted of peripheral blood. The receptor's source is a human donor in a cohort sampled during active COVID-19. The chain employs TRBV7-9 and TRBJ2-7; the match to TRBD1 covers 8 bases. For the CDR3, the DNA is TGTGCCAGCAGCCCCGGACAGGGAGGTCCCTCCTACGAGCAGTACTTC. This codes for CASSPGQGGPSYEQYF.